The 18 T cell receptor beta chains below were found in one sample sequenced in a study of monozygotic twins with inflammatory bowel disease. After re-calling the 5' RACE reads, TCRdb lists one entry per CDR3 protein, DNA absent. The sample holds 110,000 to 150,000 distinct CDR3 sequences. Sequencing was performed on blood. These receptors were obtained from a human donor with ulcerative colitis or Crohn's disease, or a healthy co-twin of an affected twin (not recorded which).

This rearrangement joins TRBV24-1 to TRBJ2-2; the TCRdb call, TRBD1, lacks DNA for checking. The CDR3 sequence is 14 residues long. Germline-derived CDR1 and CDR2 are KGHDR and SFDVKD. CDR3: CATSDSYRERELFF.

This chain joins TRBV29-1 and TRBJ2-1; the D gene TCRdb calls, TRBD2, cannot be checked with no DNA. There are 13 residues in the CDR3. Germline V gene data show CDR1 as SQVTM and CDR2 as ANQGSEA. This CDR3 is CSAGEAFDNEQFF.

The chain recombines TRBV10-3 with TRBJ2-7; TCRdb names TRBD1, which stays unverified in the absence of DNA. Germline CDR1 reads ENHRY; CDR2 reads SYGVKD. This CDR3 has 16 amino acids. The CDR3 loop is CAIGSFPGQNPPEQYF.

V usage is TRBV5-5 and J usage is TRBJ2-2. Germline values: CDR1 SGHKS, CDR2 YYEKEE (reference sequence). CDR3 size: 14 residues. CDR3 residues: CASSLQSVSGELFF. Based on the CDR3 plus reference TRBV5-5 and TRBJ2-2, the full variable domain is DAGVTQSPTHLIKTRGQQVTLRCSPISGHKSVSWYQQVLGQGPQFIFQYYEKEERGRGNFPDRFSARQFPNYSSELNVNALLLGDSALYLCASSLQSVSGELFFGEGSRLTVL.

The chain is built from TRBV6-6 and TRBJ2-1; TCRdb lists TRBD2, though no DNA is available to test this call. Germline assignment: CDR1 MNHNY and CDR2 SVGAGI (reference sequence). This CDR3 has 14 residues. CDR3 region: CASSQLAGTNEQFF.

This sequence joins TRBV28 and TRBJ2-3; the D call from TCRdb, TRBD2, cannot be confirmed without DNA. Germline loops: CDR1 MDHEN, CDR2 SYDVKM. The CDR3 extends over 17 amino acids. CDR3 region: CASSFPQAGGQTDTQYF.

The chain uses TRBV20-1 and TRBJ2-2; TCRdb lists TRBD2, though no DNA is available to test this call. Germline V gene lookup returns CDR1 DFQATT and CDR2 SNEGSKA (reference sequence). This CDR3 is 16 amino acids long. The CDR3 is CSARDELVWNTGELFF.

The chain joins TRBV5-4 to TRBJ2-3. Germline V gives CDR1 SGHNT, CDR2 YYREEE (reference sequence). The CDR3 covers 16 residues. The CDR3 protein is CASSLEVFGETDTQYF. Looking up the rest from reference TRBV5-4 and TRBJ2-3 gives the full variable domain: ETGVTQSPTHLIKTRGQQVTLRCSSQSGHNTVSWYQQALGQGPQFIFQYYREEENGRGNFPPRFSGLQFPNYSSELNVNALELDDSALYLCASSLEVFGETDTQYFGPGTRLTVL.

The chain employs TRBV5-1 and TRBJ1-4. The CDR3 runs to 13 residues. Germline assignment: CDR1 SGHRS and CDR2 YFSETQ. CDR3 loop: CASSPARNEKLFF. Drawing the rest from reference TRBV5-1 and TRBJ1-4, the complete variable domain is KAGVTQTPRYLIKTRGQQVTLSCSPISGHRSVSWYQQTPGQGLQFLFEYFSETQRNKGNFPGRFSGRQFSNSRSEMNVSTLELGDSALYLCASSPARNEKLFFGSGTQLSVL.

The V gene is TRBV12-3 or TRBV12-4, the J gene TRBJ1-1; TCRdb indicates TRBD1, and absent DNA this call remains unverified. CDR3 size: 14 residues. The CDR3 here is CASRHDRRNTEAFF.

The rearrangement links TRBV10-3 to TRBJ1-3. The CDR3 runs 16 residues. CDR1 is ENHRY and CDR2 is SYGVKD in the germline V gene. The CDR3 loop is CAISEFVTSSGNTIYF.

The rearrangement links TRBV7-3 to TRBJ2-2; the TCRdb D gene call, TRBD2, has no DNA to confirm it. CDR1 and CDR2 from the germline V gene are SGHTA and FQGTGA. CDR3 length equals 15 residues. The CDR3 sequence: CASSPRTSAGGELFF.

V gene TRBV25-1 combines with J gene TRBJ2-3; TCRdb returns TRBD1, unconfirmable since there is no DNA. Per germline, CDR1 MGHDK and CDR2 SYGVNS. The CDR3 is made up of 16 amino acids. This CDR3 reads CASSDAKGERGDTQYF.

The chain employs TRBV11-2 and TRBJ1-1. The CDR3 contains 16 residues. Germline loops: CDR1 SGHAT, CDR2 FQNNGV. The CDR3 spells CASSPGGHSMNTEAFF. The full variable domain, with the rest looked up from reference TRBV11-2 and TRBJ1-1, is EAGVAQSPRYKIIEKRQSVAFWCNPISGHATLYWYQQILGQGPKLLIQFQNNGVVDDSQLPKDRFSAERLKGVDSTLKIQPAKLEDSAVYLCASSPGGHSMNTEAFFGQGTRLTVV.

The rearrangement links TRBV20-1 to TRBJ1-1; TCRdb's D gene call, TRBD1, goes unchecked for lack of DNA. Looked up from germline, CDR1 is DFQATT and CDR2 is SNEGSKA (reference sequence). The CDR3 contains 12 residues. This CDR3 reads CSVPTGGPEAFF.

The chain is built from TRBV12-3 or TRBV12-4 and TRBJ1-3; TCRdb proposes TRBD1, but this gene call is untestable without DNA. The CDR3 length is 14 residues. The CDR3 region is CASRSQGAGNTIYF.

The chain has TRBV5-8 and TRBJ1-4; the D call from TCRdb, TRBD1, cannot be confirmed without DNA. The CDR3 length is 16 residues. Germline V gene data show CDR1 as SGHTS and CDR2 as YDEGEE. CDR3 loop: CASSLGDITTNEKLFF.

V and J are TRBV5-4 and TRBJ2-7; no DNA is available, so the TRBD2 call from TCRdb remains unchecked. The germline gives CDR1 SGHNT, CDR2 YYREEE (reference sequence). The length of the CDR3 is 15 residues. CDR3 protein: CASSGGTATYHEQYF.